This T cell receptor (beta chain) derives from a study of blood T cell repertoires in COVID-19. Background on the study: From the United States, Italy and Spain came samples of acute and convalescent COVID-19. Sample material is recorded as cDNA or gDNA derived from T cells, B-cell-depleted T cells, or PBMCs.

Germline lookup yields CDR1 MNHEY and CDR2 SVGEGT. After removal of 3 bases from V and 2 bases from J, the junction contained 5 bases not matched to a gene. The CDR3 consists of 15 residues. In the authors' workflow: Estimates of nucleated cell counts were drawn from the amplification of reference gene primers. Libraries were prepared by immunoSEQ multiplex PCR; TCRdb keeps only in-frame clonotypes and omits some of them. V and J calls and clone size are as listed in that table; D and trimming were resolved from the DNA. The sample lists some 300,000 clones, around 88% occurring once. There are a few counts of this clone.

The receptor's source is a woman under 40 who had recovered from COVID-19. The sequenced material came from peripheral blood. The chain employs TRBV6-2 or TRBV6-3 and TRBJ2-3; the match to TRBD2 covers 7 bases. This CDR3 is CASSYWGLLTDTQYF. The CDR3 DNA reads TGTGCCAGCAGTTATTGGGGACTACTCACAGATACGCAGTATTTT.